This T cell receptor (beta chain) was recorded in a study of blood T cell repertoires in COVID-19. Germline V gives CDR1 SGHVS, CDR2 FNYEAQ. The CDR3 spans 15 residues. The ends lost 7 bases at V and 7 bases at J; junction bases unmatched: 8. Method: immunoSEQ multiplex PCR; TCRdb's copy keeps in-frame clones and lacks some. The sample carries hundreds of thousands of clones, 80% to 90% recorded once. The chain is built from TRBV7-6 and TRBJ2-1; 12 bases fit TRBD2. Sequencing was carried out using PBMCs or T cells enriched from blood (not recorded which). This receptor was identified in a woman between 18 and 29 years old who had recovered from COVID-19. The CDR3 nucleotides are TGTGCCAGCACCAACCTAGCGGGGGGGAATAATGAGCAGTTCTTC. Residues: CASTNLAGGNNEQFF.